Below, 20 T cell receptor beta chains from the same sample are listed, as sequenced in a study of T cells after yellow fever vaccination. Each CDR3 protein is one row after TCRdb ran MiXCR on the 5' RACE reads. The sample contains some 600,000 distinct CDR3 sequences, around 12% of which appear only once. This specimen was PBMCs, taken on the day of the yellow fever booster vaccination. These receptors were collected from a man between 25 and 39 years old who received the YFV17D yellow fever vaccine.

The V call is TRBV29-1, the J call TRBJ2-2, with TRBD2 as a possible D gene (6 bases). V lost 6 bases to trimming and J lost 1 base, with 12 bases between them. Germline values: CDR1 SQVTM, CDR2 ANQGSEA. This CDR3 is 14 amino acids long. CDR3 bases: TGCAGCGTCCTTAGCGGCCTGAACACCGGGGAGCTGTTTTTT. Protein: CSVLSGLNTGELFF.

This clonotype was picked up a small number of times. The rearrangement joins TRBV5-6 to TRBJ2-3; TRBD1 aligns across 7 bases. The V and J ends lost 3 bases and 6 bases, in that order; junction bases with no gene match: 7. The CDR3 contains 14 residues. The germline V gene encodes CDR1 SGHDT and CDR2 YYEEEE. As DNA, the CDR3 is TGTGCCAGCAGCTCCACCGACAGGGCGGATACGCAGTATTTT. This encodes CASSSTDRADTQYF.

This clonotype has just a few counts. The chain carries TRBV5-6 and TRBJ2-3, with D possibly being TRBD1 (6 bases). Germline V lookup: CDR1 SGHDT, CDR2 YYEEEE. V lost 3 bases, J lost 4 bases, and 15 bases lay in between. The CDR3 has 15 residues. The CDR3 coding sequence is TGTGCCAGCAGCTCGCCCAGGGGTGGCCCAGATACGCAGTATTTT. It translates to CASSSPRGGPDTQYF.

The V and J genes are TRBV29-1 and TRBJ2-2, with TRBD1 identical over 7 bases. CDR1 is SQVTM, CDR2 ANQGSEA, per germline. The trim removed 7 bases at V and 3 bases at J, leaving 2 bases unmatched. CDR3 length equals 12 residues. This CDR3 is CSGGQYTGELFF. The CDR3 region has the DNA TGCAGCGGGGGACAGTACACCGGGGAGCTGTTTTTT.

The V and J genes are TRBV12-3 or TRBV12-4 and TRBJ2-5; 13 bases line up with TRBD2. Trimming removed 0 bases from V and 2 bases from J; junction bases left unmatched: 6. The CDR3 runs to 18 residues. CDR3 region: CASSLASGTSGIQETQYF. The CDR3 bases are TGTGCCAGCAGTTTAGCCTCTGGGACTAGCGGGATACAAGAGACCCAGTACTTC.

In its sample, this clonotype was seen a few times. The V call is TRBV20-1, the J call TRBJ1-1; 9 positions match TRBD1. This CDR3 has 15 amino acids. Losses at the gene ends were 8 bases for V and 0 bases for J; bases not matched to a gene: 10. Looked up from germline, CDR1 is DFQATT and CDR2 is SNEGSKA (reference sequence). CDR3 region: CSSGTGRNLNTEAFF. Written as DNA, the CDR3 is TGCAGTTCCGGGACAGGGAGGAATCTGAACACTGAAGCTTTCTTT.

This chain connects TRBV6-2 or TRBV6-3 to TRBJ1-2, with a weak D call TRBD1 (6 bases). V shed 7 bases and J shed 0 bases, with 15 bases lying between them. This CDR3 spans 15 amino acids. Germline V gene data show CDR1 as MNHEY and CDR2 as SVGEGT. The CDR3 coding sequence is TGTGCCAGCAAACCACAGGGAAAAGCTAACTATGGCTACACCTTC. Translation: CASKPQGKANYGYTF.

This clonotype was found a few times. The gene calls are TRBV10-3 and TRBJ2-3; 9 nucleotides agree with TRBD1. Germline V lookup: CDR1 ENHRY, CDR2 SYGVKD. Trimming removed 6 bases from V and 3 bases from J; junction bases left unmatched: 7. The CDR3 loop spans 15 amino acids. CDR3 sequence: CAISKQGAGTDTQYF. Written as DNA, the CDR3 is TGTGCCATCAGCAAACAGGGGGCAGGGACAGATACGCAGTATTTT.

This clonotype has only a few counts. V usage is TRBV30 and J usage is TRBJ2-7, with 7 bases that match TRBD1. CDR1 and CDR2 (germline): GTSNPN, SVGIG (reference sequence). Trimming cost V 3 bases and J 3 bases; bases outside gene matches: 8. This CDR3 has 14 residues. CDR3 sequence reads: CAWSLGQPNYEQYF. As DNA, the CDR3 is TGTGCCTGGAGCCTGGGACAGCCGAACTACGAGCAGTACTTC.

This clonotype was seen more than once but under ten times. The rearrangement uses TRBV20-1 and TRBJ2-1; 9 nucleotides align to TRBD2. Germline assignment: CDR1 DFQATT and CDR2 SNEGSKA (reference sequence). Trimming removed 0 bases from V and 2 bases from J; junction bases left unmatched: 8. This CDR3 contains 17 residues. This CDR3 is CSARDRESSGTYNEQFF. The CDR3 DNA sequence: TGCAGTGCTAGAGATCGCGAATCTAGCGGGACCTACAATGAGCAGTTCTTC.

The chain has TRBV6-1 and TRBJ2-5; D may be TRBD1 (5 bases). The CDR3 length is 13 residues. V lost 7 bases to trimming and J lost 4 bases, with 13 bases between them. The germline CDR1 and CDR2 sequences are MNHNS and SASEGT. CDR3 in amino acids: CASMPGQRETQYF. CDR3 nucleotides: TGTGCCAGCATGCCAGGGCAAAGAGAGACCCAGTACTTC.

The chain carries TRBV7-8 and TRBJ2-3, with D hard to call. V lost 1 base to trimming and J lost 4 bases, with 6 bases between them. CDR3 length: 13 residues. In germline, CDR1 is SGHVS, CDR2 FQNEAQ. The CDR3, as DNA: TGTGCCAGCAGCTTAGAAATTGCAGATACGCAGTATTTT. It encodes CASSLEIADTQYF.

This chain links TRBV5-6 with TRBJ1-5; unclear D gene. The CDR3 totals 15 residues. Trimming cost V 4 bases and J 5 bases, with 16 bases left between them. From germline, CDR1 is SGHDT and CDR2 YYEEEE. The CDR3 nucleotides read TGTGCCAGCAGCGCCGAGGGAGGATCGGATCAGCCCCAGCATTTT. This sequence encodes CASSAEGGSDQPQHF.

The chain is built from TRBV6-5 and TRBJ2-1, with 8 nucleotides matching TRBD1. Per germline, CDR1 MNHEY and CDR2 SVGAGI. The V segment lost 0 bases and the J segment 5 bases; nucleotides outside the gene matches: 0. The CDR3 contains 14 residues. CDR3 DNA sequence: TGTGCCAGCAGTTACTCGACAGGGGACAATGAGCAGTTCTTC. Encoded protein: CASSYSTGDNEQFF.

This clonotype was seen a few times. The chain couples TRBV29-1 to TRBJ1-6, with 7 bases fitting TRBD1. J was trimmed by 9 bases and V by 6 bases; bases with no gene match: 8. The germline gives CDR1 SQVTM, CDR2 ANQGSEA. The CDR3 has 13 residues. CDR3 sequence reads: CSVRGTVGSPLHF. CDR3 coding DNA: TGCAGCGTCCGAGGGACAGTCGGTTCACCCCTCCACTTT.

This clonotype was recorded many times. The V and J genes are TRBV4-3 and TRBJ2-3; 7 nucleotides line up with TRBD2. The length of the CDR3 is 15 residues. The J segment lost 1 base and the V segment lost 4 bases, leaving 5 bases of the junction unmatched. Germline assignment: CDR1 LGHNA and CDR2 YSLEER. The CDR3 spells CASSPLGRGTDTQYF. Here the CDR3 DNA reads TGCGCCAGCAGCCCTCTAGGGAGGGGCACAGATACGCAGTATTTT.

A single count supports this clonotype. The CDR3 DNA reads as TGTGCCTGGGGGGCGGACCGCCCAGAGACCCAGTACTTC. This translates into CAWGADRPETQYF. This chain uses TRBV30 with TRBJ2-5, with D tentatively TRBD1 (5 bases). This CDR3 has 13 residues. Trimming removed 5 bases from V and 4 bases from J, with 14 bases in between. The germline V gene encodes CDR1 GTSNPN and CDR2 SVGIG (reference sequence).

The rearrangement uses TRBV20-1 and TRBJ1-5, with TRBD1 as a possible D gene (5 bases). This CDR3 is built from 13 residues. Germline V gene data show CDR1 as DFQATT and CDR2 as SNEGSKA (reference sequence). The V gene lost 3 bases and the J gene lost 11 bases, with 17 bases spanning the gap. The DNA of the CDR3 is TGCAGTGCTAGTCCCGGGACCCTGGGAGCCCAGCATTTT. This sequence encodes CSASPGTLGAQHF.

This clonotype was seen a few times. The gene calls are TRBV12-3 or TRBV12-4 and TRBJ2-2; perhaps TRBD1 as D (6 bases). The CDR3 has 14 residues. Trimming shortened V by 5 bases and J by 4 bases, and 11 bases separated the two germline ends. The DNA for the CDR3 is TGTGCCAGCAGTCTACAGGGTTTCACCGGGGAGCTGTTTTTT. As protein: CASSLQGFTGELFF.

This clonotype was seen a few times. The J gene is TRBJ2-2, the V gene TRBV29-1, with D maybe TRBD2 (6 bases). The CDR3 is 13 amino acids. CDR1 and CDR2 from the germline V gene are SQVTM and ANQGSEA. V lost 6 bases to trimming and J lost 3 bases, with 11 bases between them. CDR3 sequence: CSVPREDTGELFF. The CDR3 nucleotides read TGCAGCGTCCCTAGGGAGGACACCGGGGAGCTGTTTTTT.